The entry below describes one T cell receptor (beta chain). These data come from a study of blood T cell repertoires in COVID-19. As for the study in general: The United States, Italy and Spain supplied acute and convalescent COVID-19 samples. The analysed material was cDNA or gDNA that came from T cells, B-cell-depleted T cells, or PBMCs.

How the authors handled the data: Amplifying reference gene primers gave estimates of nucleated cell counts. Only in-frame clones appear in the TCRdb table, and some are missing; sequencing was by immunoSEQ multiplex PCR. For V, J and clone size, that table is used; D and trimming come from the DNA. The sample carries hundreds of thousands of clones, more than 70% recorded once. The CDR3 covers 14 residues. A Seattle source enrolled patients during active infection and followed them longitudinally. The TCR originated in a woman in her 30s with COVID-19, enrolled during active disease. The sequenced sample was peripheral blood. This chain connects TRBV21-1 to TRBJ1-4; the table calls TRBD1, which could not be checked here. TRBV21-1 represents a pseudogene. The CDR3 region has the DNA TGTGCCAGCAGCACTGACAGGGGGCATGAAAAACTGTTTTTT. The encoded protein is CASSTDRGHEKLFF.